The 26 T cell receptor beta chains in this list originate from one sample, sequenced in a study of human T cells and chemical hapten exposure. Indicated time point: patch test 1, 2 weeks after DPC sensitization. Noted treatment: therapeutic diphenylcyclopropenone sensitization with weekly scalp DPC. TCRdb re-derived calls from the RACE reads in MiXCR, one entry per CDR3 protein. This table holds about 99,000 distinct CDR3 sequences, roughly 12% found once. The sequencing here drew on whole blood, taken in connection with sensitization to the hapten diphenylcyclopropenone (DPC). The receptors here all came from a woman between 40 and 50 years old with alopecia areata. Some clones in this sample may be carry-over from other donors' samples.

This clonotype has a handful of counts. This rearrangement joins TRBV27 to TRBJ2-1; 11 bases agree with TRBD2. The CDR3 extends over 15 amino acids. CDR1 is MNHEY, CDR2 SMNVEV, per germline (reference sequence). V was pared by 3 bases and J by 5 bases, with 3 bases of the junction left unmatched. The CDR3 nucleotides read TGTGCCAGCAGTTTTAGCGGGAGGGTGAACAATGAGCAGTTCTTC. This translates into CASSFSGRVNNEQFF.

This clonotype was picked up many times. The chain is built from TRBV7-2 and TRBJ2-5; D tentatively reads TRBD1 or TRBD2 (5 bases each). The germline gives CDR1 SGHTA, CDR2 FQGNSA. CDR3 size: 15 residues. Trimming left V 6 bases short and J 1 base short, with 15 bases between. CDR3 sequence reads: CASRPTGTAQETQYF. CDR3 coding DNA: TGTGCCAGCAGGCCGACGGGGACGGCCCAAGAGACCCAGTACTTC.

This clonotype has at least ten counts. J is TRBJ1-2 and V is TRBV3-1, with TRBD1 matching 7 bases. Per germline, CDR1 LGHDT and CDR2 YNNKEL (reference sequence). V dropped 1 base and J dropped 8; count of bases not matched to a gene: 7. CDR3 size: 14 residues. CDR3 sequence: CASSQGEGAGGYTF. CDR3 DNA: TGTGCCAGCAGCCAAGGGGAGGGGGCTGGAGGCTACACCTTC. The full variable domain, completed using reference TRBV3-1 and TRBJ1-2, is DTAVSQTPKYLVTQMGNDKSIKCEQNLGHDTMYWYKQDSKKFLKIMFSYNNKELIINETVPNRFSPKSPDKAHLNLHINSLELGDSAVYFCASSQGEGAGGYTFGSGTRLTVV.

This clonotype was seen a handful of times. The chain combines TRBV21-1 with TRBJ2-7. TRBV21-1 represents a pseudogene. The CDR3 loop spans 14 amino acids. In DNA, the CDR3 is TGTGCCAGCAGCAAAACCGGATGGGGCTACGAGCAGTACTTC. This encodes CASSKTGWGYEQYF.

This clonotype was observed many times. This chain joins TRBV6-6 and TRBJ2-7; 10 bases are shared with TRBD1. Losses at the gene ends were 6 bases for V and 4 bases for J; bases not matched to a gene: 12. In germline, CDR1 is MNHNY, CDR2 SVGAGI (reference sequence). The CDR3 loop spans 16 amino acids. CDR3 DNA sequence: TGTGCCAGCAGCCTCGCCGGGGACAGGGGACGGTACGAGCAGTACTTC. Translation: CASSLAGDRGRYEQYF.

This clonotype has just a few counts. This sequence joins TRBV11-2 and TRBJ2-3; no clear D gene. The germline CDR1 and CDR2 sequences are SGHAT and FQNNGV. Trimming cost V 3 bases and J 6 bases, with 13 bases left between them. CDR3 length: 14 amino acids. The CDR3 region has the DNA TGTGCCAGCAGCTTCCAGCCCCAGGATGATACGCAGTATTTT. This gives the protein CASSFQPQDDTQYF. The complete variable domain, with remaining parts taken from reference TRBV11-2 and TRBJ2-3, reads EAGVAQSPRYKIIEKRQSVAFWCNPISGHATLYWYQQILGQGPKLLIQFQNNGVVDDSQLPKDRFSAERLKGVDSTLKIQPAKLEDSAVYLCASSFQPQDDTQYFGPGTRLTVL.

The genes are TRBV7-2 and TRBJ2-3; D is unresolved. The ends were cut back, 7 bases at V and 0 bases at J, with 11 bases in the middle. This CDR3 has 14 residues. Germline CDR1 reads SGHTA; CDR2 reads FQGNSA. The CDR3 protein is CASMAGASTDTQYF. Here the CDR3 DNA reads TGTGCCAGCATGGCCGGAGCTAGCACAGATACGCAGTATTTT. Using reference TRBV7-2 and TRBJ2-3 for the parts outside the CDR3, the full variable domain is GAGVSQSPSNKVTEKGKDVELRCDPISGHTALYWYRQSLGQGLEFLIYFQGNSAPDKSGLPSDRFSAERTGGSVSTLTIQRTQQEDSAVYLCASMAGASTDTQYFGPGTRLTVL.

The CDR3 region has the DNA TGTGCCAGCAGTGACACGAGCTCCTATAATTCACCCCTCCACTTT. It specifies CASSDTSSYNSPLHF. The chain carries TRBV25-1 and TRBJ1-6; the D is unclear. The CDR3 has 15 residues. Germline CDR1 is MGHDK and CDR2 is SYGVNS. V gave up 3 bases and J gave up 0 bases, with 6 bases separating them.

V usage is TRBV10-3 and J usage is TRBJ2-3, with D unresolved. CDR3 length: 12 residues. CDR1 ENHRY and CDR2 SYGVKD come from the germline V gene. Trimming shortened V by 3 bases and J by 1 base, and 2 bases separated the two germline ends. The CDR3 nucleotides are TGTGCCATCAGTGACGGCACAGATACGCAGTATTTT. This codes for CAISDGTDTQYF.

Details on this clonotype: This may arise from a read error, as a much more abundant clone is one base away. J is TRBJ2-7 and V is TRBV7-8; 13 bases match TRBD2. Germline CDR1 and CDR2: SGHVS and FQNEAQ. CDR3 length: 14 residues. CDR3 sequence: CASSRTSGSYEQNF. The CDR3 nucleotides are TGTGCCAGCAGCCGGACTAGCGGGAGCTACGAGCAGAACTTC.

This clonotype was recorded many times. The CDR3 here is CASSWTPGALEQYF. DNA for the CDR3: TGTGCCAGCAGTTGGACACCCGGGGCACTCGAGCAGTACTTC. This rearrangement joins TRBV27 to TRBJ2-7; the D call may be TRBD1 or TRBD2 (5 bases each). The CDR3 has 14 amino acids. V gave up 4 bases and J gave up 6 bases, with 16 bases separating them. The germline CDR1 and CDR2 sequences are MNHEY and SMNVEV (reference sequence).

There are many counts of this clonotype. The V and J genes are TRBV12-3 or TRBV12-4 and TRBJ2-3, with 12 bases matching TRBD2. This CDR3 comprises 17 residues. V lost 5 bases, J lost 0 bases, and 6 bases stayed unmatched. In DNA form, the CDR3 reads TGTGCCAGCAGTCCAGGAGGGACTAGCGGGAGCACAGATACGCAGTATTTT. Translating gives CASSPGGTSGSTDTQYF.

This clonotype was observed at least ten times. At one end the junction does not follow the germline gene, possibly because of a read error. The chain joins TRBV28 to TRBJ2-1; D remains unclear. The CDR3 runs 11 residues. Germline assignment: CDR1 MDHEN and CDR2 SYDVKM. For the CDR3, the DNA is TGTGCCAGCAGCTTATACAATGAGCAGTTCTTC. Translating gives CASSLYNEQFF.

Only a few counts were recorded for this clonotype. The rearrangement uses TRBV6-1 and TRBJ2-3; D might be TRBD1 (5 bases). V was clipped by 8 bases and J by 3 bases, with 18 bases between them. CDR1 is MNHNS and CDR2 is SASEGT in the germline V gene. The CDR3 is 15 amino acids. The CDR3 region has the DNA TGTGCCAGCCGCTTGGGGCAGGGAAGGACAGATACGCAGTATTTT. It codes for CASRLGQGRTDTQYF.

This clonotype was found many times. This chain uses TRBV29-1 with TRBJ1-1, with D unclear. Trimming took 7 bases from V and 1 from J, leaving 13 bases between them. This CDR3 has 13 residues. CDR1 SQVTM and CDR2 ANQGSEA come from the germline V gene. This chain's CDR3 is CSAYSGENTEAFF. In nucleotides, the CDR3 is TGCAGCGCCTACAGCGGGGAGAACACTGAAGCTTTCTTT.

The chain uses TRBV28 and TRBJ2-7, with 9 nucleotides matching TRBD1. CDR1 is MDHEN, CDR2 SYDVKM, per germline. This CDR3 is built from 15 residues. Losses at the gene ends were 4 bases for V and 3 bases for J; bases not matched to a gene: 7. As DNA, the CDR3 is TGTGCCAGCAGTTACCGGGACAGGGTGAGCTACGAGCAGTACTTC. This sequence encodes CASSYRDRVSYEQYF. Filled out from reference TRBV28 and TRBJ2-7, the complete variable domain reads DVKVTQSSRYLVKRTGEKVFLECVQDMDHENMFWYRQDPGLGLRLIYFSYDVKMKEKGDIPEGYSVSREKKERFSLILESASTNQTSMYLCASSYRDRVSYEQYFGPGTRLTVT.

This clonotype has more than one count but fewer than ten. The V gene is TRBV7-2, the J gene TRBJ2-1; D is perhaps TRBD1 (5 bases). The germline V gene has CDR1 SGHTA and CDR2 FQGNSA. V was clipped by 3 bases and J by 1 base, with 10 bases between them. The CDR3 has 15 residues. CDR3 protein: CASSLTATSYNEQFF. The DNA for the CDR3 is TGTGCCAGCAGCTTGACAGCTACTTCCTACAATGAGCAGTTCTTC.

The chain uses TRBV28 and TRBJ2-7; 9 bases align to TRBD2. The CDR3 covers 15 residues. The V gene's germline CDR1 is MDHEN and CDR2 SYDVKM. With V trimmed by 5 bases and J by 3 bases, 8 bases remained unmatched. CDR3 amino acids: CASSALAGNFYEQYF. The CDR3, as DNA: TGTGCCAGCAGTGCGCTAGCGGGAAACTTCTACGAGCAGTACTTC.

This clonotype showed up many times. This chain connects TRBV6-4 to TRBJ2-2; the match to TRBD1 covers 8 bases. Germline-derived CDR1 and CDR2 are MRHNA and SNTAGT. J gave up 7 bases and V 2 bases, and 3 bases lay outside the gene matches. The CDR3 has 14 amino acids. In DNA form, the CDR3 reads TGTGCCAGCAGTGACGGACAGGGTGGCGGGGAGCTGTTTTTT. Its translation: CASSDGQGGGELFF.

This clonotype was found many times. This chain joins TRBV18 and TRBJ2-2; TRBD1 matches 7 bases. Germline trimming cut 3 bases from V and 3 bases from J; bases unmatched to any gene: 4. The germline V gene has CDR1 KGHSH and CDR2 LQKENI. The CDR3 has 15 residues. CDR3 sequence reads: CASSPGQTHTGELFF. Written as DNA, the CDR3 is TGTGCCAGCTCACCGGGACAGACCCACACCGGGGAGCTGTTTTTT.

This clonotype was recorded many times. The CDR3 sequence is CASSPRLQLNTEAFF. CDR3 sequence (DNA): TGTGCCAGCAGCCCGAGGCTACAGTTGAACACTGAAGCTTTCTTT. The V and J genes are TRBV7-8 and TRBJ1-1, with D unresolved. Between the trimmed V and J ends, which lost 5 bases and 0 bases, there was a span of 13 bases. The CDR3 covers 15 residues. The germline CDR1 and CDR2 sequences are SGHVS and FQNEAQ.

This clonotype was detected ten times or more. This sequence joins TRBV20-1 and TRBJ2-1, with D possibly being TRBD2 (6 bases). Trimming stripped 6 bases from V and 10 bases from J, with 19 bases between. CDR1 DFQATT and CDR2 SNEGSKA come from the germline V gene (reference sequence). This CDR3 is 13 amino acids long. For the CDR3, the DNA is TGCAGTGCCACTAGCAGCCATTGGGAGGAGCAGTTCTTC. Translation: CSATSSHWEEQFF.

A few counts support this clonotype. The chain employs TRBV7-2 and TRBJ2-1; D is uncertain. Looked up from germline, CDR1 is SGHTA and CDR2 is FQGNSA. The V end was cut by 5 bases, the J end by 0 bases, with 11 bases between. The CDR3 has 15 residues. DNA for the CDR3: TGTGCCAGCAGCCCCCAGAGGAGCTCCTACAATGAGCAGTTCTTC. This translates into CASSPQRSSYNEQFF.

This clonotype has just a few counts. V gene TRBV7-8 combines with J gene TRBJ2-7; 7 bases match TRBD1. Per germline, CDR1 SGHVS and CDR2 FQNEAQ. J gave up 0 bases and V 1 base, and 3 bases lay outside the gene matches. This CDR3 is built from 15 residues. The CDR3 region has the DNA TGTGCCAGCAGCTTAGAGGACAGGAGCTCCTACGAGCAGTACTTC. Amino acids: CASSLEDRSSYEQYF.

This clonotype was seen ten or more times. The chain has TRBV7-9 and TRBJ2-3, with unresolved D. The length of the CDR3 is 11 residues. Trimming stripped 7 bases from V and 7 bases from J, with 9 bases between. Germline CDR1 and CDR2: SEHNR and FQNEAQ (reference sequence). The CDR3 sequence is CASNNLNTQYF. CDR3 in DNA: TGTGCCAGCAACAATTTAAATACGCAGTATTTT. Filled out from reference TRBV7-9 and TRBJ2-3, the complete variable domain reads DTGVSQNPRHKITKRGQNVTFRCDPISEHNRLYWYRQTLGQGPEFLTYFQNEAQLEKSRLLSDRFSAERPKGSFSTLEIQRTEQGDSAMYLCASNNLNTQYFGPGTRLTVL.

This clonotype occurred many times. This sequence joins TRBV20-1 and TRBJ2-3, with TRBD2 identical over 7 bases. Germline loops: CDR1 DFQATT, CDR2 SNEGSKA (reference sequence). The CDR3 is made up of 16 amino acids. After removal of 5 bases from V and 4 bases from J, the junction contained 15 bases not matched to a gene. The CDR3 DNA reads as TGCAGTGCTGAGTCACCCCGGCGGGAGAATTCAGATACGCAGTATTTT. It specifies CSAESPRRENSDTQYF.